Given below is one T cell receptor beta chain in context. Its antigen is not known. Trimming removed 5 bases at V and 4 bases at J, with 11 bases between. The germline V gene has CDR1 SEHNR and CDR2 FQNEAQ (reference sequence). The CDR3 covers 13 residues. These data come from a study of T cells after yellow fever vaccination. Points from the study as a whole: Subsequent booster samples again held most clones from primary vaccination (roughly 96% CD4, approximately 86% CD8). The presence of abundant clonotypes contaminating from the bulk population was possible in FACS-sorted repertoires.

In TCRdb, the 5' RACE reads were re-called with MiXCR into one record per CDR3 protein. The table shows about 170,000 distinct CDR3 sequences, with approximately 10% occurring only once. The sequence came from a man aged 18 to 29 who received the YFV17D yellow fever vaccine. This rearrangement joins TRBV7-9 to TRBJ2-5; D gene ambiguous. The sequencing here drew on CD8+ T cells sorted from PBMCs, taken 15 days after the yellow fever booster vaccination. The DNA for the CDR3 is TGTGCCAGCAGCCCCGGTGCAGTAGAGACCCAGTACTTC. The encoded protein is CASSPGAVETQYF. Full variable domain (missing parts from reference TRBV7-9 and TRBJ2-5): DTGVSQNPRHKITKRGQNVTFRCDPISEHNRLYWYRQTLGQGPEFLTYFQNEAQLEKSRLLSDRFSAERPKGSFSTLEIQRTEQGDSAMYLCASSPGAVETQYFGPGTRLLVL.